A selection of T cell receptor beta chains follows, all from one sample in a study of cytomegalovirus exposure and HLA in healthy donors. TCRdb's copy holds only in-frame clones and misses some; the assay was immunoSEQ multiplex PCR. Among approximately 160,000 clones listed, 75% to 90% were seen once. Material for sequencing was PBMCs. The receptors come from a man aged 45-60 years in good health and CMV-seropositive. Each CDR3 is given with its conserved first and last residue. D genes are given only for firm matches. Size tells how often a clone was seen (once, few, many) or the class of an expanded clone, and some rows leave it out.

v_call: TRBV6-6; clone_size: -; d_call: TRBD1; j_call: TRBJ1-1; cdr3_aa: CASSTTGQGGTEAFF; cdr3_nt: TGTGCCAGCAGTACTACCGGACAGGGGGGCACTGAAGCTTTCTTT
v_call: TRBV5-6; clone_size: -; d_call: TRBD2; j_call: TRBJ2-1; cdr3_aa: CASSLSPLSGSYNEQFF; cdr3_nt: TGTGCCAGCAGTCTATCGCCCCTCAGCGGGAGCTACAATGAGCAGTTCTTC
v_call: TRBV9; clone_size: -; d_call: -; j_call: TRBJ2-1; cdr3_aa: CASGGATANEQFF; cdr3_nt: TGTGCCAGCGGCGGGGCAACCGCCAATGAGCAGTTCTTC
v_call: TRBV5-1; clone_size: -; d_call: TRBD2; j_call: TRBJ2-3; cdr3_aa: CASSSTSGVTDTQYF; cdr3_nt: TGCGCCAGCAGCTCGACTAGCGGGGTGACAGATACGCAGTATTTT
v_call: TRBV5-1; clone_size: -; d_call: TRBD1; j_call: TRBJ1-4; cdr3_aa: CASAASGGAGEKLFF; cdr3_nt: TGCGCCAGCGCCGCCTCAGGGGGCGCGGGTGAAAAACTGTTTTTT
v_call: TRBV5-6; clone_size: -; d_call: -; j_call: TRBJ2-3; cdr3_aa: CASSQGLIITDTQYF; cdr3_nt: TGTGCCAGCAGCCAGGGACTGATCATCACAGATACGCAGTATTTT
v_call: TRBV5-5; clone_size: -; d_call: TRBD1; j_call: TRBJ1-2; cdr3_aa: CASSQGTGYGYTF; cdr3_nt: TGTGCCAGCAGCCAAGGGACAGGCTATGGCTACACCTTC
v_call: TRBV27; clone_size: -; d_call: -; j_call: TRBJ1-3; cdr3_aa: CASSPSRFSGNTIYF; cdr3_nt: TGTGCCAGCAGCCCCAGTCGATTCTCTGGAAACACCATATATTTT
v_call: TRBV28; clone_size: -; d_call: -; j_call: TRBJ2-3; cdr3_aa: CASSRDRRGKSDTQYF; cdr3_nt: TGTGCCAGCAGCCGCGACAGAAGAGGTAAATCAGATACGCAGTATTTT
v_call: TRBV5-1; clone_size: -; d_call: TRBD2; j_call: TRBJ2-1; cdr3_aa: CASSLSTSGHNEQFF; cdr3_nt: TGCGCCAGCAGCTTGTCGACTAGCGGACACAATGAGCAGTTCTTC
v_call: TRBV11-2; clone_size: -; d_call: TRBD2; j_call: TRBJ2-1; cdr3_aa: CASSLRTSGSKDEQFF; cdr3_nt: TGTGCCAGCAGCTTGCGGACTAGCGGGAGTAAAGATGAGCAGTTCTTC
v_call: TRBV6-6; clone_size: -; d_call: -; j_call: TRBJ2-2; cdr3_aa: CASSYSTGGLTGELFF; cdr3_nt: TGTGCCAGCAGTTACTCTACCGGGGGACTTACCGGGGAGCTGTTTTTT
v_call: TRBV5-1; clone_size: few; d_call: -; j_call: TRBJ1-6; cdr3_aa: CASSLDGDRFSPLHF; cdr3_nt: TGCGCCAGCAGCTTGGACGGGGATAGGTTTTCACCCCTCCACTTT
v_call: TRBV27; clone_size: -; d_call: TRBD1; j_call: TRBJ1-2; cdr3_aa: CASSPTGTYGYTF; cdr3_nt: TGTGCCAGCAGTCCGACAGGGACCTATGGCTACACCTTC
v_call: TRBV9; clone_size: -; d_call: TRBD2; j_call: TRBJ2-3; cdr3_aa: CASSGLAGATDTQYF; cdr3_nt: TGTGCCAGCAGCGGACTAGCGGGGGCGACAGATACGCAGTATTTT
v_call: TRBV2; clone_size: -; d_call: -; j_call: TRBJ1-5; cdr3_aa: CASRSTGFNQPQHF; cdr3_nt: TGTGCCAGCCGAAGTACAGGGTTCAATCAGCCCCAGCATTTT
v_call: TRBV4-3; clone_size: -; d_call: -; j_call: TRBJ2-3; cdr3_aa: CASSQDGGRAATDTQYF; cdr3_nt: TGCGCCAGCAGCCAAGATGGAGGGAGAGCGGCCACAGATACGCAGTATTTT
v_call: TRBV7-8; clone_size: -; d_call: -; j_call: TRBJ2-3; cdr3_aa: CASSSQYRAGTDTQYF; cdr3_nt: TGTGCCAGCAGCTCCCAGTACAGGGCCGGCACAGATACGCAGTATTTT
v_call: TRBV19; clone_size: -; d_call: -; j_call: TRBJ1-6; cdr3_aa: CASSIDAAGARNSPLHF; cdr3_nt: TGTGCCAGTAGTATAGATGCGGCAGGGGCCCGAAATTCACCCCTCCACTTT
v_call: TRBV19; clone_size: -; d_call: TRBD1; j_call: TRBJ1-2; cdr3_aa: CASSIAGTGDGYTF; cdr3_nt: TGTGCCAGTAGTATAGCCGGGACAGGGGATGGCTACACCTTC
v_call: TRBV4-3; clone_size: -; d_call: TRBD1; j_call: TRBJ1-2; cdr3_aa: CASSHMTGGANCGYTF; cdr3_nt: TGCGCCAGCAGCCACATGACAGGGGGCGCGAACTGTGGCTACACCTTC
v_call: TRBV7-9; clone_size: -; d_call: TRBD1; j_call: TRBJ1-2; cdr3_aa: CASSLGQGGGYTF; cdr3_nt: TGTGCCAGCAGCCTCGGACAGGGCGGTGGCTACACCTTC
v_call: TRBV7-2; clone_size: once; d_call: TRBD1; j_call: TRBJ2-4; cdr3_aa: CASSSQGQGDIQYF; cdr3_nt: TGTGCCAGCAGCTCACAGGGGCAGGGGGACATTCAGTACTTC
v_call: TRBV10-2; clone_size: -; d_call: -; j_call: TRBJ2-3; cdr3_aa: CASSAEDTQYF; cdr3_nt: TGCGCCAGCAGTGCTGAGGATACGCAGTATTTT
v_call: TRBV7-2; clone_size: -; d_call: -; j_call: TRBJ1-1; cdr3_aa: CASSDTQLSAFF; cdr3_nt: TGTGCCAGCAGCGATACCCAACTGTCAGCTTTCTTT
v_call: TRBV19; clone_size: -; d_call: -; j_call: TRBJ2-3; cdr3_aa: CASSIGGSTDTQYF; cdr3_nt: TGTGCCAGTAGTATAGGCGGGAGCACAGATACGCAGTATTTT
v_call: TRBV5-1; clone_size: -; d_call: -; j_call: TRBJ1-6; cdr3_aa: CASSLESAGVGSPLHF; cdr3_nt: TGCGCCAGCAGCTTGGAATCTGCAGGGGTAGGCTCACCCCTCCACTTT
v_call: TRBV7-9; clone_size: -; d_call: TRBD2; j_call: TRBJ2-2; cdr3_aa: CASSRSGSYNTGELFF; cdr3_nt: TGTGCCAGCAGCCGTAGCGGGAGTTATAACACCGGGGAGCTGTTTTTT
v_call: TRBV27; clone_size: -; d_call: TRBD2; j_call: TRBJ2-2; cdr3_aa: CASSLSRGSGGPTGELFF; cdr3_nt: TGTGCCAGCAGTTTAAGTAGAGGTAGCGGGGGACCCACCGGGGAGCTGTTTTTT
v_call: TRBV30; clone_size: -; d_call: TRBD1; j_call: TRBJ1-1; cdr3_aa: CAWRGQSENTEAFF; cdr3_nt: TGTGCCTGGAGGGGACAGAGCGAGAACACTGAAGCTTTCTTT
v_call: TRBV7-9; clone_size: few; d_call: -; j_call: TRBJ2-6; cdr3_aa: CASSPTRGRLFSGANVLTF; cdr3_nt: TGTGCCAGCAGCCCTACAAGGGGTCGATTATTCTCTGGGGCCAACGTCCTGACTTTC
v_call: TRBV30; clone_size: -; d_call: -; j_call: TRBJ2-7; cdr3_aa: CAWSDHRVGEQYF; cdr3_nt: TGTGCCTGGAGTGATCACAGGGTTGGAGAGCAGTACTTC
v_call: TRBV7-9; clone_size: -; d_call: -; j_call: TRBJ2-7; cdr3_aa: CASSLAFQVTLTAYEQYF; cdr3_nt: TGTGCCAGCAGCTTAGCCTTTCAGGTTACCCTTACAGCCTACGAGCAGTACTTC
v_call: TRBV5-1; clone_size: -; d_call: TRBD1; j_call: TRBJ1-6; cdr3_aa: CASSLAGTGNSPLHF; cdr3_nt: TGCGCCAGCAGCTTGGCCGGGACAGGGAATTCACCCCTCCACTTT
v_call: TRBV5-1; clone_size: -; d_call: -; j_call: TRBJ2-1; cdr3_aa: CASSPLRGSHNEQFF; cdr3_nt: TGCGCCAGCAGCCCGCTCCGGGGGAGCCACAATGAGCAGTTCTTC
v_call: TRBV30; clone_size: -; d_call: -; j_call: TRBJ1-5; cdr3_aa: CAWSVIGVDQPQHF; cdr3_nt: TGTGCCTGGAGTGTAATAGGGGTCGATCAGCCCCAGCATTTT
v_call: TRBV6-1; clone_size: -; d_call: -; j_call: TRBJ1-1; cdr3_aa: CASSEATWNTEAFF; cdr3_nt: TGTGCCAGCAGTGAAGCGACATGGAACACTGAAGCTTTCTTT
v_call: TRBV5-1; clone_size: -; d_call: TRBD2; j_call: TRBJ2-3; cdr3_aa: CASSSGLAGASTDTQYF; cdr3_nt: TGCGCCAGCAGTTCGGGACTAGCGGGAGCTAGCACAGATACGCAGTATTTT
v_call: TRBV7-2; clone_size: -; d_call: -; j_call: TRBJ1-1; cdr3_aa: CASSPGGATNTEAFF; cdr3_nt: TGTGCCAGCAGCCCCGGCGGTGCTACAAACACTGAAGCTTTCTTT
v_call: TRBV6-4; clone_size: -; d_call: -; j_call: TRBJ2-1; cdr3_aa: CASSDSQTSSYNEQFF; cdr3_nt: TGTGCCAGCAGTGACTCTCAGACTAGCTCCTACAATGAGCAGTTCTTC
v_call: TRBV2; clone_size: -; d_call: TRBD1; j_call: TRBJ2-7; cdr3_aa: CASSEGQGAIYEQYF; cdr3_nt: TGTGCCAGCAGTGAAGGACAGGGGGCGATCTACGAGCAGTACTTC
v_call: TRBV2; clone_size: -; d_call: -; j_call: TRBJ2-7; cdr3_aa: CASGWDTPLYEQYF; cdr3_nt: TGTGCCAGCGGCTGGGACACTCCTCTCTACGAGCAGTACTTC
v_call: TRBV18; clone_size: -; d_call: TRBD1; j_call: TRBJ1-6; cdr3_aa: CASSPGQGVNSPLHF; cdr3_nt: TGTGCCAGCTCACCAGGACAGGGGGTCAATTCACCCCTCCACTTT
v_call: TRBV5-1; clone_size: -; d_call: -; j_call: TRBJ1-6; cdr3_aa: CASSSGQDGSPLHF; cdr3_nt: TGCGCCAGCAGCTCGGGACAAGACGGTTCACCCCTCCACTTT